This TCR beta chain originates from a study of low-dose radiotherapy and immunotherapy resistance in tumors. Study-level background: Intravenous ipilimumab 1 mg/kg every six weeks was given with nivolumab 240 mg every two weeks.

This clonotype was seen at least ten times. One end of the junction fails to match germline, which may point to a read error. The TCRs were subjected to amplification over about 20 PCR cycles employing a constant-region primer in conjunction with a V-primer adapter. TCRdb re-called the reads through MiXCR, storing one row per CDR3 protein. The sample has tens of thousands of distinct CDR3 sequences, 10% to 15% seen once. The time point was: before trial treatment. Donors, who were enrolled in a single-arm phase I dose-escalation trial, received nivolumab, ipilimumab, aspirin, low-dose cyclophosphamide and low-dose radiotherapy. The TCR was taken from a female donor with ovarian cancer. The starting material was PBMCs, obtained before treatment.

The CDR3 protein is CASSLLPGTGGGEQYF. The CDR3 DNA is TGTGCCAGCAGCTTATTGCCCGGGACAGGGGGCGGCGAGCAGTACTTC. This rearrangement joins TRBV27 to TRBJ2-7, with 12 nucleotides matching TRBD1. Germline CDR1 and CDR2: MNHEY and SMNVEV (reference sequence). The CDR3 is made up of 16 amino acids.